This T cell receptor (beta chain) was recorded in a study of regulatory T cells in long-lasting Graves disease. Findings and limits, study-wide: TRBV28 was favored in persistent disease, as were TRBJ1-2 and TRBJ2-5.

CDR3-region Arm-PCR and iRepertoire HTBI primers produced the TCR beta libraries. One entry per CDR3 protein, called by TCRdb with MiXCR from the multiplex PCR reads. Seen here are roughly 500,000 distinct CDR3 sequences, 12% observed once, and the top ten hold roughly 8.2%. A word on this clonotype: Its antigen remains unknown. This may arise from a read error, as a much more abundant clone is one base away.

Time point: newly diagnosed GD, antithyroid drugs for less than 3 months. From PBMCs, RNA was extracted and then used to make the TCR library. The trim removed 5 bases at V and 5 bases at J, leaving 5 bases unmatched. CDR1 is SGHTA and CDR2 is FQGNSA in the germline V gene. The CDR3 has 13 amino acids. These data also featured in a second study, about T cells in Graves' hyperthyroidism and ophthalmopathy.

The chain is built from TRBV7-2 and TRBJ1-1; the match to TRBD1 covers 7 bases. The sequence was obtained from a woman between 25 and 40 years old with Graves disease. The sample was peripheral blood mononuclear cells (PBMCs), taken at new diagnosis, from a patient treated with antithyroid drugs. CDR3 protein: CTSSRQGRTEAFF. In DNA, the CDR3 is TGTACCAGCAGCCGACAGGGTAGGACTGAAGCTTTCTTT. The full variable domain, rest sourced from reference TRBV7-2 and TRBJ1-1, is GAGVSQSPSNKVTEKGKDVELRCDPISGHTALYWYRQSLGQGLEFLIYFQGNSAPDKSGLPSDRFSAERTGGSVSTLTIQRTQQEDSAVYLCTSSRQGRTEAFFGQGTRLTVV.